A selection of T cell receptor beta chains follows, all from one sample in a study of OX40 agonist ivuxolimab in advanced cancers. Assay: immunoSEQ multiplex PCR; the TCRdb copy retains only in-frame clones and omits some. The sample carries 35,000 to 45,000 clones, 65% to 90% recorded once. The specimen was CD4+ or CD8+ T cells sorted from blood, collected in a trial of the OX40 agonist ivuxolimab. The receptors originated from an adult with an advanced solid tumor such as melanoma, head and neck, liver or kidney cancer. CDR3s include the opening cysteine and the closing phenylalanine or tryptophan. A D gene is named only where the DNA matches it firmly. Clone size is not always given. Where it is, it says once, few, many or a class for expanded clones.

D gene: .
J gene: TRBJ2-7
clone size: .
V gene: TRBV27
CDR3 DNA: TGTGCCAGCAGTCTTAGCGGAGGGTACTACGAGCAGTACTTC
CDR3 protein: CASSLSGGYYEQYF

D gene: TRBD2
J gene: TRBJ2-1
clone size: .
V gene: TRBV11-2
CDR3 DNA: TGTGCCAGCAGCCCCCTGACTAGCGGATACAATGAGCAGTTCTTC
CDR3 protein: CASSPLTSGYNEQFF

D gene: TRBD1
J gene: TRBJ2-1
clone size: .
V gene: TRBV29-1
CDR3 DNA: TGCAGCGTCCAAGTTATTACAGGGGGCGCCTACAATGAGCAGTTCTTC
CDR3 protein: CSVQVITGGAYNEQFF

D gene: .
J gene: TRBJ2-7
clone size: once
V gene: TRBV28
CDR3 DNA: TGTGCCAGCAGTTTAATACCCTCCTACGAGCAGTACTTC
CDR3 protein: CASSLIPSYEQYF

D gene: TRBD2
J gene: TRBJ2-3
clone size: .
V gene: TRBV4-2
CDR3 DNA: TGTGCCAGCAGCCATCGGACTAGCGGGGGGTTGGAAGATACGCAGTATTTT
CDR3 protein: CASSHRTSGGLEDTQYF

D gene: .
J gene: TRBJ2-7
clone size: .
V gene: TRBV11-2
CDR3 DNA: TGTGCCAGCAGTCACCGGGACCGAAACTACGAGCAGTACTTC
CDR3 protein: CASSHRDRNYEQYF

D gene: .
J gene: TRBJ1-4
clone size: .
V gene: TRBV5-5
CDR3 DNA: TGTGCCAGCAGCTTGGCAGGGGAGGTTGAAAAACTGTTTTTT
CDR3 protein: CASSLAGEVEKLFF

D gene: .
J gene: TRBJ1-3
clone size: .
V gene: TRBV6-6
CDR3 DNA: TGTGCCAGCAGTTCCTCCGGAGGTGGCGGAAACACCATATATTTT
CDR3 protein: CASSSSGGGGNTIYF

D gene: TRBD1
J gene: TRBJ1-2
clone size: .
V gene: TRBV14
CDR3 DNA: TGTGCCAGCAGCCCGAGGGGACAGGGGGCGTTCGGCTACACCTTC
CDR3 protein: CASSPRGQGAFGYTF

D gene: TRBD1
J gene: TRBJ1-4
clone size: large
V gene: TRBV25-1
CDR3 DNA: TGTGCCAGCAGTGACGGGACAGGGGGTCTTGGACTGTTTTTT
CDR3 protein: CASSDGTGGLGLFF

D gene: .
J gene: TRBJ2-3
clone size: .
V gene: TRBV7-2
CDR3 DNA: TGTGCCAGCAGCTCCTGGGGCGGGGTCACAGATACGCAGTATTTT
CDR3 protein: CASSSWGGVTDTQYF

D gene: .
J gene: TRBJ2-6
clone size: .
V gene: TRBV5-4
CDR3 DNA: TGTGCCAGCAGCTCCGGGACGGAAAGCTCTGGGGCCAACGTCCTGACTTTC
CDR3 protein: CASSSGTESSGANVLTF

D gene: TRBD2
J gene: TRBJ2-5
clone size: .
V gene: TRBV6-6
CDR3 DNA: TGTGCCAGCAGTAGTAGCGGGGGCTGGGGAGAGACCCAGTACTTC
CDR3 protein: CASSSSGGWGETQYF

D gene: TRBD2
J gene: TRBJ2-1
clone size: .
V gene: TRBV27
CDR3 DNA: TGTGCCAGCAGACTAGCGGGAGGAGTCAATGAGCAGTTCTTC
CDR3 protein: CASRLAGGVNEQFF

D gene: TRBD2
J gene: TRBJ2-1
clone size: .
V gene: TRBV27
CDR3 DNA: TGTGCCAGCAGTTCGGGACTAGTGTTGGCTGAGCAGTTCTTC
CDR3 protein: CASSSGLVLAEQFF

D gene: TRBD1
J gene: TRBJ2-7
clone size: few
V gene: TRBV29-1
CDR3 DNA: TGCAGCGTTGCATCCGGGACAGGGGGCTACGAGCAGTACTTC
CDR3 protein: CSVASGTGGYEQYF

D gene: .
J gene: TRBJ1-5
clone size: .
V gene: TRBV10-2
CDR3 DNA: TGCGCCAGCAGTGAGTGGAGTCAGCCCCAGCATTTT
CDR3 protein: CASSEWSQPQHF

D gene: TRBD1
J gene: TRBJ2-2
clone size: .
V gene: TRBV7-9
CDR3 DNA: TGTGCCAGCAGCTTAGGACAGGGGAGCGGGGAGCTGTTTTTT
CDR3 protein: CASSLGQGSGELFF

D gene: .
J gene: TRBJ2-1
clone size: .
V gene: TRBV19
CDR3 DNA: TGTGCCAGTAGTTCCTTGGATAACGCGGACAATGAGCAGTTCTTC
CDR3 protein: CASSSLDNADNEQFF

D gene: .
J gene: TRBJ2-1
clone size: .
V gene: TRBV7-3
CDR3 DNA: TGTGCCAGCAGCTTCGACCTATACAATGAGCAGTTCTTC
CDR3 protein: CASSFDLYNEQFF

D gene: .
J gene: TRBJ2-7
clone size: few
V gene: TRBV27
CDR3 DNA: TGTGCCAGCAGTCCCGGTGTTGGATTTTCCTACGAGCAGTACTTC
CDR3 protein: CASSPGVGFSYEQYF

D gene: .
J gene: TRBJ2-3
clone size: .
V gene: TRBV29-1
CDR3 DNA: TGCAGCGTCCCGACTCTGCCAGATACGCAGTATTTT
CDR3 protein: CSVPTLPDTQYF

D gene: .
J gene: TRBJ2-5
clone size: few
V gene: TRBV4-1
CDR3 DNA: TGCGCCAGCAGCCAAGGGGCGAGTCTACAAGAGACCCAGTACTTC
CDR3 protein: CASSQGASLQETQYF

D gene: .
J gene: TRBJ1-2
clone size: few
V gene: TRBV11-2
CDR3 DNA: TGTGCCAGCAGCCCCTCCCAGACGGGCGGCTACACCTTC
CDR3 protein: CASSPSQTGGYTF

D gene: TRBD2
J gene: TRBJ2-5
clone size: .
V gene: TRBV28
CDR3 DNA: TGTGCCAGCAGCATGGGACTAGAAGAGACCCAGTACTTC
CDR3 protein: CASSMGLEETQYF

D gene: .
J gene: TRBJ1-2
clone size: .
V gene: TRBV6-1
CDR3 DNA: TGTGCCAGCAGTTACGGGGATGGCTACACCTTC
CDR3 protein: CASSYGDGYTF

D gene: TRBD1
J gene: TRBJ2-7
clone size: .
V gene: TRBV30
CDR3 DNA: TGTGCCTGGGGGACAGCGTACGAGCAGTACTTC
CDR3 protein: CAWGTAYEQYF

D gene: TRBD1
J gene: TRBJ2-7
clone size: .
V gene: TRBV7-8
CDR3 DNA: TGTGCCAGCAGCCAAAGTATTGGGACAGGGGTGTACGAGCAGTACTTC
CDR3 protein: CASSQSIGTGVYEQYF

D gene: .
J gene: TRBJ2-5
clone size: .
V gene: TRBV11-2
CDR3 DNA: TGTGCCAGCAGCTCCGGGACGCAAGAGACCCAGTACTTC
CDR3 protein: CASSSGTQETQYF

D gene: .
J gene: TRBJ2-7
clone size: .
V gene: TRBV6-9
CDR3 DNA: TGTGCCAGCAGTTCATCCCCTACGTTAGCGCGTCTCTACGAGCAGTACTTC
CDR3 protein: CASSSSPTLARLYEQYF

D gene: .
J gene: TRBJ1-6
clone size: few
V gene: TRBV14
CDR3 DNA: TGTGCCAGCAGCCCGGGCTTCTATAATTCACCCCTCCACTTT
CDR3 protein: CASSPGFYNSPLHF

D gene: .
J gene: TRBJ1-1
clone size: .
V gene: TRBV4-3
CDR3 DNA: TGCGCCAGCAGCCAAGACAGGAGGGGGGCGAACACTGAAGCTTTCTTT
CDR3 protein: CASSQDRRGANTEAFF

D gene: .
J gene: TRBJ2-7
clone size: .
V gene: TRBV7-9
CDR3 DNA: TGTGCCAGCAGCCCGGGACTGAACGAGCAGTACTTC
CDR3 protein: CASSPGLNEQYF

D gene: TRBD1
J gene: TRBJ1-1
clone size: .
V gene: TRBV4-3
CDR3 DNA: TGCGCCAGCAGCCAGAGGGGACAGGGGGCTTCTGAAGCTTTCTTT
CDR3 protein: CASSQRGQGASEAFF

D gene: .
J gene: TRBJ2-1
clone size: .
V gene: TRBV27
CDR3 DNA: TGTGCCAGCAGTTTATTTGAGGACAGTTACAATGAGCAGTTCTTC
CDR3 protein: CASSLFEDSYNEQFF

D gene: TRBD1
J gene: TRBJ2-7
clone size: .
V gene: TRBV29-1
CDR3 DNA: TGCAGCGCCCCGGGACAGGGGCTTGGGGAGCAGTACTTC
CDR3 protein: CSAPGQGLGEQYF

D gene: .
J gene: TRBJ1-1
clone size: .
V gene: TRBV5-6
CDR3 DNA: TGTGCCAGCAGCTTAACATCAGGGATTTTCGCTGAAGCTTTCTTT
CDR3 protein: CASSLTSGIFAEAFF

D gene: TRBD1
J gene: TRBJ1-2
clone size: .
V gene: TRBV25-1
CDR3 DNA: TGTGCCAGCAGTGAATATTTCCAGGGGGGGGGAAATGGCTACACCTTC
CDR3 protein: CASSEYFQGGGNGYTF

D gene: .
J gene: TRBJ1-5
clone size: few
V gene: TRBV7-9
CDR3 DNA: TGTGCCAGCAGCTTAGCGATGGAAAATCAGCCCCAGCATTTT
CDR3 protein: CASSLAMENQPQHF

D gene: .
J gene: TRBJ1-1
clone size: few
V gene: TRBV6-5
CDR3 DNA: TGTGCCAGCAGCCATACAGACATGAACACTGAAGCTTTCTTT
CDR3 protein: CASSHTDMNTEAFF

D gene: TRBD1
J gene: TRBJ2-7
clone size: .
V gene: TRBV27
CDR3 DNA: TGTGCCAGCAGGGGACAGTTCTACGAGCAGTACTTC
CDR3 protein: CASRGQFYEQYF

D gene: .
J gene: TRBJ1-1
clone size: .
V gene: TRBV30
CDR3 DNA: TGTGCCTGGAGTGTTGGGCCGGGTTGGGAGGAAGCTTTCTTT
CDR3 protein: CAWSVGPGWEEAFF

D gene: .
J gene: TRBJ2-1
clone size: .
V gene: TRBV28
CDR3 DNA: TGTGCCAGCAGACAACGCTCCTACAATGAGCAGTTCTTC
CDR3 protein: CASRQRSYNEQFF

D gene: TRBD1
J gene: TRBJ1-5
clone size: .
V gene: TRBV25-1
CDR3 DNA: TGTGCCAGCAGTAATGGACAGGGCCATCAGCCCCAGCATTTT
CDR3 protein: CASSNGQGHQPQHF

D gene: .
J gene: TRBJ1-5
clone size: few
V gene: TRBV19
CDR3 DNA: TGTGCCAGTAGTCTCGGGACGGAGGGCCCCAATCAGCCCCAGCATTTT
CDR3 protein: CASSLGTEGPNQPQHF

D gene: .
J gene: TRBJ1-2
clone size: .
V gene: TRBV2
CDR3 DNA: TGTGCCAGCAGTCCGTCCCGGGACTTGTTTGGCTACACCTTC
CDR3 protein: CASSPSRDLFGYTF

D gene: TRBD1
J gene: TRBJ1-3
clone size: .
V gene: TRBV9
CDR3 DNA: TGTGCCAGCAGCGGACAGGGGCCTGGAAACACCATATATTTT
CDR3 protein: CASSGQGPGNTIYF

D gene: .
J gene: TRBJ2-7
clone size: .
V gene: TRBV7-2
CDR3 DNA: TGTGCCAGCAGCTTTTCTACCGGGGCCTACGAGCAGTACTTC
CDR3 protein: CASSFSTGAYEQYF